A single sample is the source of the 21 T cell receptor beta chains below, sequenced in a study of beta chain features in type 1 diabetes. The authors reverse transcribed all of the isolated RNA, so sequencing captured expressed TCRB transcripts. Using immunoSEQ multiplex PCR, the repertoire was profiled, and TCRdb retains in-frame clones only, with some absent. Altogether approximately 150,000 clones are present, over 9.5% being singletons, with the ten largest covering 1.3%. Sequencing was performed on naive CD4+ T cells from blood. All receptors come from a man aged 18 to 30 in good health.

The V gene is TRBV13, the J gene TRBJ2-7; 9 bases are a match to TRBD1. Unmatched junction bases numbered 5, after V lost 5 bases and J lost 3 bases. From germline, CDR1 is PRHDT and CDR2 FYEKMQ (reference sequence). There are 14 residues in the CDR3. The CDR3 bases are TGTGCCAGCAGCCCCACGGGACAGGGCTACGAGCAGTACTTC. Its translation is CASSPTGQGYEQYF.

This clone has a handful of counts. This rearrangement joins TRBV9 to TRBJ2-3, with 8 bases that match TRBD1. Unmatched junction bases numbered 7, after V lost 0 bases and J lost 4 bases. CDR1 SGDLS and CDR2 YYNGEE come from the germline V gene. The CDR3 is 16 residues long. The CDR3 region is CASSVVRQGRADTQYF. In DNA, the CDR3 is TGTGCCAGCAGCGTAGTTCGACAGGGGCGAGCAGATACGCAGTATTTT.

This clone occurred a few times. The chain employs TRBV7-8 and TRBJ1-4, with 8 bases aligning to TRBD1. This CDR3 comprises 17 residues. Germline assignment: CDR1 SGHVS and CDR2 FQNEAQ. J gave up 8 bases and V 3 bases, and 14 bases lay outside the gene matches. The DNA of the CDR3 is TGTGCCAGCAGCTTTGGGACGGCTCTCCGGACAGGGGAAAAACTGTTTTTT. Encoded protein: CASSFGTALRTGEKLFF.

V usage is TRBV5-6 and J usage is TRBJ2-7; maybe TRBD1 (6 bases). Germline values: CDR1 SGHDT, CDR2 YYEEEE. CDR3 length equals 13 residues. Between the trimmed V and J ends, which lost 2 bases and 4 bases, there was a span of 10 bases. The CDR3 is CASSFGQRYEQYF. The CDR3 DNA reads as TGTGCCAGCAGCTTTGGACAGAGATACGAGCAGTACTTC. The whole variable domain, filled in from reference TRBV5-6 and TRBJ2-7, reads DAGVTQSPTHLIKTRGQQVTLRCSPKSGHDTVSWYQQALGQGPQFIFQYYEEEERQRGNFPDRFSGHQFPNYSSELNVNALLLGDSALYLCASSFGQRYEQYFGPGTRLTVT.

This clone was detected a few times. This chain joins TRBV2 and TRBJ1-5; D is uncertain. CDR3 length: 13 residues. From germline, CDR1 is SNHLY and CDR2 FYNNEI. V lost 3 bases, J lost 0 bases, and 3 bases lay in between. CDR3 sequence (DNA): TGTGCCAGCAGTGATTATAGCAATCAGCCCCAGCATTTT. Translated, it gives CASSDYSNQPQHF.

The chain has TRBV4-3 and TRBJ1-6; TRBD1 is a possible D gene (5 bases). This CDR3 is built from 19 residues. Trimming stripped 1 base from V and 1 base from J, with 17 bases between. Germline V CDR1 and CDR2: LGHNA, YSLEER. In nucleotides, the CDR3 is TGCGCCAGCAGCCAAGGGGGCGGCAGGGAAGGATCCTATAATTCACCCCTCCACTTT. This sequence encodes CASSQGGGREGSYNSPLHF.

This clone was counted a few times. The V gene is TRBV7-2, the J gene TRBJ2-5, with D perhaps TRBD1 (6 bases). V was pared by 2 bases and J by 1 base, with 11 bases between. CDR3 length: 15 amino acids. The germline V gene encodes CDR1 SGHTA and CDR2 FQGNSA. CDR3 amino acids: CASSLQGGPQETQYF. CDR3 DNA sequence: TGTGCCAGCAGCTTACAAGGGGGACCCCAAGAGACCCAGTACTTC.

The chain recombines TRBV5-1 with TRBJ2-5, with D possibly being TRBD2 (5 bases). Germline CDR1 is SGHRS and CDR2 is YFSETQ. The CDR3 sequence is 14 residues long. Trimming cost V 4 bases and J 3 bases, with 13 bases left between them. CDR3 loop: CASSRTDLKETQYF. CDR3 bases: TGCGCCAGCAGCCGGACTGACTTAAAAGAGACCCAGTACTTC. Full variable domain (remainder filled in from reference TRBV5-1 and TRBJ2-5): KAGVTQTPRYLIKTRGQQVTLSCSPISGHRSVSWYQQTPGQGLQFLFEYFSETQRNKGNFPGRFSGRQFSNSRSEMNVSTLELGDSALYLCASSRTDLKETQYFGPGTRLLVL.

The chain recombines TRBV30 with TRBJ2-2, with TRBD2 matching over 11 bases. This CDR3 has 16 amino acids. Germline values: CDR1 GTSNPN, CDR2 SVGIG (reference sequence). V lost 3 bases to trimming and J lost 4 bases; unmatched junction nucleotides: 7. The CDR3 loop reads CAWRIAGGASTGELFF. The CDR3 DNA reads TGTGCCTGGAGGATAGCGGGGGGGGCGTCCACCGGGGAGCTGTTTTTT.

This clone has a handful of counts. The chain joins TRBV6-4 to TRBJ2-7; 8 bases align to TRBD1. The germline V gene has CDR1 MRHNA and CDR2 SNTAGT. J gave up 1 base and V 7 bases, and 6 bases lay outside the gene matches. The CDR3 is 14 amino acids. As DNA, the CDR3 is TGTGCCAGCAAAAAGGACAGGGAATCCTACGAGCAGTACTTC. Its translation is CASKKDRESYEQYF.

The V and J genes are TRBV2 and TRBJ2-3; possible D gene TRBD1, 5 bases. V was clipped by 6 bases and J by 10 bases, with 11 bases between them. Looked up from germline, CDR1 is SNHLY and CDR2 is FYNNEI. This CDR3 has 11 residues. The CDR3 DNA reads TGTGCCAGCAGCAGGGATGTAGCGCAGTATTTT. Amino acids: CASSRDVAQYF. The complete variable domain, with remaining parts taken from reference TRBV2 and TRBJ2-3, reads EPEVTQTPSHQVTQMGQEVILRCVPISNHLYFYWYRQILGQKVEFLVSFYNNEISEKSEIFDDQFSVERPDGSNFTLKIRSTKLEDSAMYFCASSRDVAQYFGPGTRLTVL.

This sequence joins TRBV4-3 and TRBJ1-2; D possibly corresponds to TRBD1 (5 bases). CDR3 length: 15 amino acids. Germline values: CDR1 LGHNA, CDR2 YSLEER. Trimming pared 0 bases from V and 9 bases from J, leaving 17 bases between. This CDR3 is CASSQEFGTAGSYTF. In nucleotides, the CDR3 is TGCGCCAGCAGCCAAGAATTCGGGACGGCGGGGAGCTACACCTTC.

This chain uses TRBV2 with TRBJ2-7, with TRBD1 matching over 11 bases. Germline assignment: CDR1 SNHLY and CDR2 FYNNEI. The CDR3 spans 16 residues. V lost 2 bases and J lost 5; bases outside the gene matches: 8. The DNA of the CDR3 is TGTGCCAGCAGTGAATGGGGACAGGGGGTTGATAACGAGCAGTACTTC. Translation gives CASSEWGQGVDNEQYF.

In DNA, the CDR3 is TGTGCCAGCAGCTTCGAGAAGAACACTGAAGCTTTCTTT. Encoded protein: CASSFEKNTEAFF. The chain uses TRBV7-9 and TRBJ1-1; unclear D gene. Deletions cut 3 bases from V and 1 base from J, with 6 bases between. The CDR3 sequence is 13 residues long. Germline values: CDR1 SEHNR, CDR2 FQNEAQ (reference sequence).

The chain has TRBV7-8 and TRBJ1-1; D may be TRBD1 (6 bases). V was pared by 2 bases and J by 4 bases, with 14 bases between. CDR1 is SGHVS and CDR2 is FQNEAQ in the germline V gene. CDR3 size: 15 residues. CDR3 DNA: TGTGCCAGCAGCTTACCTCGACAGGAGGCCACTGAAGCTTTCTTT. Residues: CASSLPRQEATEAFF.

This chain connects TRBV29-1 to TRBJ2-2; 10 bases fit TRBD1. The CDR3 loop spans 14 amino acids. Germline trimming cut 7 bases from V and 7 bases from J; bases unmatched to any gene: 9. The germline V gene encodes CDR1 SQVTM and CDR2 ANQGSEA. The CDR3 is CSAERQGAGGELFF. DNA for the CDR3: TGCAGCGCGGAAAGACAGGGGGCAGGCGGGGAGCTGTTTTTT.

In nucleotides, the CDR3 is TGTGCCAGCTCACCACTCCAGGGCGTAGGCACAGATACGCAGTATTTT. Encoded protein: CASSPLQGVGTDTQYF. The rearrangement uses TRBV18 and TRBJ2-3; D perhaps matches TRBD1 (5 bases). V was trimmed by 1 base and J by 1 base, leaving 12 bases between them. Germline V lookup: CDR1 KGHSH, CDR2 LQKENI. The CDR3 consists of 16 residues.

CDR3 in amino acids: CASSRDKPYEQYF. The CDR3 region has the DNA TGCGCCAGCTCCCGGGACAAGCCATACGAGCAGTACTTC. The V gene is TRBV5-1, the J gene TRBJ2-7; perhaps TRBD1 as D (6 bases). Germline lookup yields CDR1 SGHRS and CDR2 YFSETQ. The CDR3 has 13 amino acids. V dropped 7 bases and J dropped 4 bases, with 15 bases sitting between them. Drawing the rest from reference TRBV5-1 and TRBJ2-7, the complete variable domain is KAGVTQTPRYLIKTRGQQVTLSCSPISGHRSVSWYQQTPGQGLQFLFEYFSETQRNKGNFPGRFSGRQFSNSRSEMNVSTLELGDSALYLCASSRDKPYEQYFGPGTRLTVT.

This clone appeared many times. The chain combines TRBV18 with TRBJ2-5, with D perhaps matching TRBD1 (6 bases). Per the germline V gene, CDR1 is KGHSH and CDR2 is LQKENI. This CDR3 is 15 amino acids long. V lost 1 base to trimming and J lost 5 bases, with 14 bases between them. The CDR3 sequence: CASSPLTNQGETQYF. The CDR3 bases are TGTGCCAGCTCACCACTGACGAACCAGGGGGAGACCCAGTACTTC.

There are a few counts of this clone. This chain uses TRBV5-4 with TRBJ1-6; TRBD1 might be the D (6 bases). Germline CDR1 and CDR2: SGHNT and YYREEE (reference sequence). Trimming removed 4 bases at V and 6 bases at J, with 8 bases between. The CDR3 contains 13 residues. CDR3 loop: CASSQQGNSPLHF. As DNA, the CDR3 is TGTGCCAGCAGCCAACAGGGTAATTCACCCCTCCACTTT.

DNA of the CDR3: TGTGCCAGCAGCTTAAGGTCGGGGGGCACCTACGAGCAGTACTTC. Its protein is CASSLRSGGTYEQYF. The chain employs TRBV7-8 and TRBJ2-7; D perhaps matches TRBD2 (7 bases). Germline V gene data show CDR1 as SGHVS and CDR2 as FQNEAQ. The CDR3 covers 15 residues. Trimming cost V 2 bases and J 2 bases, with 13 bases left between them.